The T cell receptor (beta chain) under discussion was sequenced for a study of T cells in Graves' hyperthyroidism and ophthalmopathy (dated 2019 in TCRdb). In terms of the full investigation: Peripheral blood samples were taken at initial diagnosis, before any treatment was given. To identify TCR V-J signatures that set the groups apart, the researchers used a discovery cohort of 90 to 100 patients, made up of some 41 with Graves' ophthalmopathy and about 55 with stable Graves' hyperthyroidism. An independent validation cohort of some 18 hyperthyroidism patients and 17 patients who later progressed to ophthalmopathy tested prospective prediction of ophthalmopathy. For training and testing, the 80 to 100 patients in the discovery cohort were randomly divided in a 7:3 ratio. The study also compared thyroid tissue and blood T-cell repertoires from roughly 6 Graves' hyperthyroidism patients. After sampling, hyperthyroidism patients received methimazole starting at 30 mg daily, and ophthalmopathy patients received high-dose intravenous methylprednisolone. The paper reports TCR Vbeta CDR3 sequencing of 140 or so peripheral blood samples: fewer than 50 ophthalmopathy, over 70 hyperthyroidism and 17 progressor patients. The full study reports these points: In cross-validation, a model built on a 13 V-J signature told ophthalmopathy apart from stable hyperthyroidism with 85% to 90% sensitivity and around 81% specificity, and in testing the same model reached 80%/75%. No statistical method was used to fix the sample size in advance, and group allocation was not hidden from the investigators. Most expanded thyroid clonotypes (frequency above 0.001) were also detected in blood, suggesting blood repertoires may reflect thyroid immune responses. During validation, the model predicted progression to ophthalmopathy a median of roughly 7.1 months ahead of onset, with roughly 65% sensitivity and 72% to 80% specificity.

Moderately to severely active disease, a Clinical Activity Score of at least 3, a NOSPECS grade of at least 4, and a duration under 3 months were present in ophthalmopathy patients. Patients with uncontrolled infections, other autoimmune diseases, pregnancy or lactation were excluded. Diagnoses were based on clinical symptoms, serum thyroxine and TRAb, thyroid ultrasound and orbital computed tomography. PBMCs were separated from around 9.1 ml of fresh peripheral blood using Ficoll-Paque density gradient centrifugation. Trizol reagent was used to extract total RNA, and RNA quality was then checked on an Agilent 2100 Bioanalyzer. On this clonotype itself: Its antigen specificity is not known. Base qualities are not recorded, but no much larger clone differs from it by a single base.

The TCR beta CDR3 regions were amplified from RNA transcripts. A first-round RT-PCR of the TCR CDR3 used the HTBI primer set with the Qiagen OneStep RT-PCR kit. A second multiplex PCR round built the libraries, followed by size selection and purification. Paired-end sequencing of the libraries was performed with 100 bp reads on an Illumina HiSeq2000. The study's own analysis went as follows. SOAPnuke was used to process the raw data, removing reads that contained adapters or uncalled bases, had a mean Phred below 15, or lacked an exact match to the constant primer or identifier. High-quality paired reads were merged using COPE v1.2.5, and each unique nucleotide sequence was defined as a clonotype. Clonotypes were aligned to IMGT TRBV, TRBD and TRBJ reference segments using MiTCR v1.1. Analysis was restricted to V-J combinations with a frequency above 0.0001, which covered over 98% of repertoires. A TCS score was defined as the ratio between F50 (clonal expansion) and ExV (chaos), using BLOSUM62-based TCRdist between CDR3 peptides within each V-J. Welch's t-statistics and random forest reduced roughly 540 V-J features to about 13, which were used in a naive Bayes classifier (R e1071). The public reads were run again by TCRdb, first through fastp at Q25 and then through MiXCR, and only productive beta chains were kept. Entries that share a CDR3 protein sequence are merged under the most common genes and DNA. Clone size and V and J calls follow TCRdb, not the original study. The sample data list hundreds of thousands of distinct CDR3 sequences, and 15% to 20% of these were observed just once. The ten most abundant clones make up about 45% of the sample.

This TCR was recovered from a man in his forties with Graves' ophthalmopathy. Input material: blood.

The CDR3 amino acid sequence is: CASSERSVAYF. The DNA reads TGTGCCAGCAGTGAACGGAGCGTCGCGTACTTC. The rearrangement combines TRBV6-1 with TRBJ2-5; confidence is insufficient to name the D gene. Via the germline V gene, CDR1 is MNHNS and CDR2 SASEGT. The germline ends are 11 bases apart after V is trimmed by 2 bases and J by 13 bases. Taken from cysteine to phenylalanine, the CDR3 has 11 residues. Kept here is only the CDR3 DNA, which spans 33 bases and is read in frame from base 1.